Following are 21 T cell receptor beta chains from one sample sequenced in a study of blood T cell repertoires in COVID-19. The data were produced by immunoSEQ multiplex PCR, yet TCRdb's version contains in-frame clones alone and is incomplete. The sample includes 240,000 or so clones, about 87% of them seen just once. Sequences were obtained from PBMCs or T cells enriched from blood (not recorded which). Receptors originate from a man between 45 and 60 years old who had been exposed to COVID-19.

CDR3 residues: CSAPSTGGTEAFF. The CDR3 DNA sequence: TGCAGCGCTCCTTCGACAGGGGGCACTGAAGCTTTCTTT. The rearrangement uses TRBV29-1 and TRBJ1-1, with 9 bases matching TRBD1. V lost 7 bases and J lost 4; bases outside the gene matches: 7. Germline V gene sequence: CDR1 SQVTM, CDR2 ANQGSEA. The CDR3 consists of 13 residues. Complete variable domain (other parts from reference TRBV29-1 and TRBJ1-1): SAVISQKPSRDICQRGTSLTIQCQVDSQVTMMFWYRQQPGQSLTLIATANQGSEATYESGFVIDKFPISRPNLTFSTLTVSNMSPEDSSIYLCSAPSTGGTEAFFGQGTRLTVV.

The CDR3 region has the DNA TGTGCCAGCAGTACAGGGTTCGATCAGCCCCAGCATTTT. This translates into CASSTGFDQPQHF. The chain combines TRBV6-5 with TRBJ1-5; D may be TRBD1 (6 bases). In germline, CDR1 is MNHEY, CDR2 SVGAGI. V lost 5 bases to trimming and J lost 5 bases, with 10 bases between them. The CDR3 is 13 residues long.

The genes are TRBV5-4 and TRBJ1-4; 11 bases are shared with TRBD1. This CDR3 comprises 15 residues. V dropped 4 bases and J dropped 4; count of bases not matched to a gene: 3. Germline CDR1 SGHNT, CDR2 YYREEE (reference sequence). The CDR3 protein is CASSAGQGGNEKLFF. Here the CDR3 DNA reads TGTGCCAGCAGCGCGGGACAGGGGGGTAATGAAAAACTGTTTTTT.

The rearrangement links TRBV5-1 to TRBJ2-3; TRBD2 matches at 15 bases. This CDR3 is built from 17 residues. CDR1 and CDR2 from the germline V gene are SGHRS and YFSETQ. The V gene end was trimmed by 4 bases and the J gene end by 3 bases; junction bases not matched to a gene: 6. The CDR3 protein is CASSEGLAGGITDTQYF. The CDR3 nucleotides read TGCGCCAGCAGCGAGGGACTAGCGGGGGGAATAACAGATACGCAGTATTTT. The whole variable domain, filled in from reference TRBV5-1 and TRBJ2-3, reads KAGVTQTPRYLIKTRGQQVTLSCSPISGHRSVSWYQQTPGQGLQFLFEYFSETQRNKGNFPGRFSGRQFSNSRSEMNVSTLELGDSALYLCASSEGLAGGITDTQYFGPGTRLTVL.

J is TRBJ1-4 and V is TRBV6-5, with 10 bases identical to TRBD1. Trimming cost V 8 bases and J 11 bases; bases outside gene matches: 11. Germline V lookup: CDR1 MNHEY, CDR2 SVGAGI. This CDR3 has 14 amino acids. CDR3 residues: CASGNPDRGWKLFF. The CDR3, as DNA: TGTGCCAGCGGGAATCCGGACAGGGGGTGGAAACTGTTTTTT.

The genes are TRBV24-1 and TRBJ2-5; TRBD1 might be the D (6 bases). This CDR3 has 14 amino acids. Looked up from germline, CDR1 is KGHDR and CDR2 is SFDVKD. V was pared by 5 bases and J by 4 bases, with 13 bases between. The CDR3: CATSGQGHRETQYF. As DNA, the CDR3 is TGTGCCACCAGTGGGCAGGGGCATCGAGAGACCCAGTACTTC.

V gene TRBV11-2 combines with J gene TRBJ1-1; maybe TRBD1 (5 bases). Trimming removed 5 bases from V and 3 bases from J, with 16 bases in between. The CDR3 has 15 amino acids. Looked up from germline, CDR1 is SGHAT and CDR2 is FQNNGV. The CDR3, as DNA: TGTGCCAGCAGCCTCGTACTCGGGGGGTACACTGAAGCTTTCTTT. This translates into CASSLVLGGYTEAFF.

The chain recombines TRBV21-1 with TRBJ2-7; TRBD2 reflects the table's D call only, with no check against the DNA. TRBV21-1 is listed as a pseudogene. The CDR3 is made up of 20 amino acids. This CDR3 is CASSPAEGWRRLAGFYEQYV. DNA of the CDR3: TGTGCCAGCAGCCCGGCAGAGGGGTGGCGTCGGCTAGCGGGTTTCTACGAGCAGTACGTC.

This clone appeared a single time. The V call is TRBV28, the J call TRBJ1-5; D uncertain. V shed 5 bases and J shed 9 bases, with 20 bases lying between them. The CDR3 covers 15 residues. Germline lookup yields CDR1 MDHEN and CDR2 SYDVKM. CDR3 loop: CASSTPSGGLWPQHF. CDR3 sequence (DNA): TGTGCCAGCAGTACCCCTTCGGGAGGCCTGTGGCCCCAGCATTTT. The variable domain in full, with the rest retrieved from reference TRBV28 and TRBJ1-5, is DVKVTQSSRYLVKRTGEKVFLECVQDMDHENMFWYRQDPGLGLRLIYFSYDVKMKEKGDIPEGYSVSREKKERFSLILESASTNQTSMYLCASSTPSGGLWPQHFGDGTRLSIL.

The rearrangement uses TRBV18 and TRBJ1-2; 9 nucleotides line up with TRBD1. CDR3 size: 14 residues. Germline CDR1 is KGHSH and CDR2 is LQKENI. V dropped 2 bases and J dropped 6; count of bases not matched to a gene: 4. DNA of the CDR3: TGTGCCAGCTCACCATTACAGGGGGCTAATGGCTACACCTTC. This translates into CASSPLQGANGYTF.

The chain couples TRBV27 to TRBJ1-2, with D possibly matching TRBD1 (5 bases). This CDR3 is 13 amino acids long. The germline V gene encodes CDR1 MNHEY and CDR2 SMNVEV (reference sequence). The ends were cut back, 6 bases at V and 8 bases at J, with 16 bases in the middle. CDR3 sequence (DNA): TGTGCCAGCAGAAACTCAGGGTCGAGGGGCTACACCTTC. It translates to CASRNSGSRGYTF.

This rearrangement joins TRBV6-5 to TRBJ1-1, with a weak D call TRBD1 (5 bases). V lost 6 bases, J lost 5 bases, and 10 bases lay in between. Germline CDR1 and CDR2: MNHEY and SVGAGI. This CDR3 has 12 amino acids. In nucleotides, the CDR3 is TGTGCCAGCAGCGGGGGGGGGACTGAAGCTTTCTTT. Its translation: CASSGGGTEAFF.

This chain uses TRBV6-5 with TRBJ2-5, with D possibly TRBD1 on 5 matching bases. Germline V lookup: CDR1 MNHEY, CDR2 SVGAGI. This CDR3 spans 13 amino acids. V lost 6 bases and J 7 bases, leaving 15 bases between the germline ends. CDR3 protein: CASRPPGSVTQYF. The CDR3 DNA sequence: TGTGCCAGCAGACCCCCAGGGTCGGTGACCCAGTACTTC.

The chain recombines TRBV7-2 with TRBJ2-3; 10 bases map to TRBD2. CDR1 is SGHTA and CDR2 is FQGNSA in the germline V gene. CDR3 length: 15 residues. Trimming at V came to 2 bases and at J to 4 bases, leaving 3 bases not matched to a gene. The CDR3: CASSLLAGVADTQYF. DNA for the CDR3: TGTGCCAGCAGCTTACTAGCGGGAGTCGCAGATACGCAGTATTTT.

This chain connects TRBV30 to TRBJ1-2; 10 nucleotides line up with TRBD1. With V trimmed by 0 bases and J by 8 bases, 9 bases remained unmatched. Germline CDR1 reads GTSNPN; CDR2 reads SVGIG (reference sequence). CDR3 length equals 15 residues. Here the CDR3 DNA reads TGTGCCTGGAGTGTAGCGGGGACAGGGGCGGGCGGCTACACCTTC. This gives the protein CAWSVAGTGAGGYTF. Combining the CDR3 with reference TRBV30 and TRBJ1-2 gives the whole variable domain SQTIHQWPATLVQPVGSPLSLECTVEGTSNPNLYWYRQAAGRGLQLLFYSVGIGQISSEVPQNLSASRPQDRQFILSSKKLLLSDSGFYLCAWSVAGTGAGGYTFGSGTRLTVV.

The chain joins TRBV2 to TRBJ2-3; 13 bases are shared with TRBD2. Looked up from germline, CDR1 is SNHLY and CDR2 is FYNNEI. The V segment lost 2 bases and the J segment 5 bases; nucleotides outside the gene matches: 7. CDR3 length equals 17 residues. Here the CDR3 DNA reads TGTGCCAGCAGTGAAAACTGGCGACTAGCGGGAGGAGATACGCAGTATTTT. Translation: CASSENWRLAGGDTQYF.

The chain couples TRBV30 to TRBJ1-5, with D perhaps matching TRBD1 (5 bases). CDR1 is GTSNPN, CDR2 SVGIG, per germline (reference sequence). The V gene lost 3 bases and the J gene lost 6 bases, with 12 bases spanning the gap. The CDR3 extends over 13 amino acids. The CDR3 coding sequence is TGTGCCTGGAGCCGGGGGGTCGGTCAGCCCCAGCATTTT. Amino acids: CAWSRGVGQPQHF.

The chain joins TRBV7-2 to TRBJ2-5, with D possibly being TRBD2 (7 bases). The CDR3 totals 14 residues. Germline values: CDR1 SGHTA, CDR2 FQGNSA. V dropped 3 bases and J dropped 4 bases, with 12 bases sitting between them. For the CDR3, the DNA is TGTGCCAGCAGCTTTGGAGGGGGGGTAGAGACCCAGTACTTC. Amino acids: CASSFGGGVETQYF.

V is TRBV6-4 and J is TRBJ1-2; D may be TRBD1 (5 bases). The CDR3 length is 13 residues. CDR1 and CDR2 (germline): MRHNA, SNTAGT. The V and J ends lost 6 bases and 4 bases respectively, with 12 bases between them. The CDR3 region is CASRGGDAYGYTF. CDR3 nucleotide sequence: TGTGCCAGCAGGGGGGGGGACGCCTATGGCTACACCTTC.

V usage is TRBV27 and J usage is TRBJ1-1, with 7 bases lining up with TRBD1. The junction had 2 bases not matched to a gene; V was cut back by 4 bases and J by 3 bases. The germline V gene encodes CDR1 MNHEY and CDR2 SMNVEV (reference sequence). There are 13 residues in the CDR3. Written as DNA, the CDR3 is TGTGCCAGCAGTTACAGGGGTGACACTGAAGCTTTCTTT. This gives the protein CASSYRGDTEAFF.

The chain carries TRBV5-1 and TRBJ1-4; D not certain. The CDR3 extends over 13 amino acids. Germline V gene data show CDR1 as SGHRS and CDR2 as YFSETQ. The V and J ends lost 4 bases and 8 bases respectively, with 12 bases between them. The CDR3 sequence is CASSPLSGEKLFF. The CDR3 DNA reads TGCGCCAGCAGCCCCCTCTCGGGGGAAAAACTGTTTTTT.